This note documents a single TCR beta chain sequence. As yet, its antigen is unknown. Some 100 million PBMCs per unsorted sample were used for genomic DNA. Looked up from germline, CDR1 is SGHAT and CDR2 is FQNNGV. The CDR3 covers 16 residues. The V end was cut by 0 bases, the J end by 9 bases, with 17 bases between. This entry belongs to a study of shared clonotypes between healthy human individuals. Study observations and caveats: Few donors restricted represented genetic and exposure-history diversity.

The unsorted PBMC sample used ten immunoSEQ deep assay plates. In the authors' methods: Filtering of immunoSEQ junctional sequences could not match full-length read filtering. Profiled with immunoSEQ multiplex PCR; TCRdb holds only in-frame clones, not every one. V, J and clone size derive from that table, while D and trimming were established from the DNA sequence. There are approximately 460,000 clones in the sample; around 77% occur only once, and about 12% lies in the top ten. This sequence joins TRBV11-2 and TRBJ2-2; possibly TRBD2 for D (6 bases). The origin of this receptor is a woman in her thirties or forties in good health. Some clones in this sample may be carry-over from other donors' samples. Sequencing input: PBMCs. CDR3: CASSLDLTGGLRELFF. CDR3 nucleotide sequence: TGTGCCAGCAGCTTAGATCTGACCGGGGGACTCCGGGAGCTGTTTTTT. The whole variable domain, filled in from reference TRBV11-2 and TRBJ2-2, reads EAGVAQSPRYKIIEKRQSVAFWCNPISGHATLYWYQQILGQGPKLLIQFQNNGVVDDSQLPKDRFSAERLKGVDSTLKIQPAKLEDSAVYLCASSLDLTGGLRELFFGEGSRLTVL.